This TCR beta chain was sequenced in a study of T cells in localized non-small cell lung cancer. Profiled with immunoSEQ multiplex PCR; TCRdb holds only in-frame clones, not every one. The table has tens of thousands of clones, roughly 81% seen once; the top ten hold under 3.5%. CDR1 and CDR2 from the germline V gene are MGHDK and SYGVNS. V trimming: 7 bases; J trimming: 4 bases; junction bases outside the gene matches: 4. This CDR3 comprises 14 residues. This TCR was sampled from a man aged 40 to 69 with stage I lung adenocarcinoma. This material consisted of peripheral blood, taken before any cancer treatment. The chain links TRBV25-1 to TRBJ2-1; 10 bases are a match to TRBD2. CDR3 amino acids: CASTAAGGYNEQFF. CDR3 nucleotides: TGTGCCAGCACCGCAGCGGGGGGGTACAATGAGCAGTTCTTC. The variable domain in full, with the rest retrieved from reference TRBV25-1 and TRBJ2-1, is EADIYQTPRYLVIGTGKKITLECSQTMGHDKMYWYQQDPGMELHLIHYSYGVNSTEKGDLSSESTVSRIRTEHFPLTLESARPSHTSQYLCASTAAGGYNEQFFGPGTRLTVL.